This T cell receptor (beta chain) was retrieved from a study of beta chain features in type 1 diabetes. Across the whole study: Sorted cells examined across all samples numbered roughly 99,000,000. Study-level findings and limits: Patients with Type 1 diabetes showed moderately but significantly shorter TCRB CDR3s in all four CD4+ subsets.

All of the isolated RNA was reverse transcribed, so expressed TCRB transcripts were sequenced. Profiling relied on immunoSEQ multiplex PCR, and the TCRdb table lists in-frame clones only, not all of them. The sample carries around 56,000 clones, roughly 52% recorded once. About this clone: Its antigen remains unidentified.

This TCR came from a woman aged 40 to 50 with type 1 diabetes. The sample consisted of Tregs from blood.

The CDR3 protein is CASSLTGGSDTQYF. In DNA, the CDR3 is TGTGCCAGCAGCTTAACGGGAGGATCAGATACGCAGTATTTT. The rearrangement links TRBV7-3 to TRBJ2-3; a possible D gene is TRBD2 (6 bases). V was pared by 0 bases and J by 4 bases, with 8 bases between. Germline CDR1 and CDR2: SGHTA and FQGTGA. The CDR3 is 14 residues long.